The 9 T cell receptor beta chains listed next were all sequenced from one sample in a study of OX40 agonist ivuxolimab in advanced cancers. The library came from the immunoSEQ multiplex PCR assay. This immuneACCESS table, as held by TCRdb, lists in-frame sequences with V and J called but not all clones. Of the missing ones, under half trace to an unresolved V gene in checked studies; the others have no known cause. For this sample the table gives about 46,000 clones, of which approximately 86% were detected only once. Roughly 10% of the sample lies in the top ten. The material sequenced was CD4+ or CD8+ T cells sorted from blood, taken in a trial of the OX40 agonist ivuxolimab. The receptors come from an adult with an advanced solid tumor such as melanoma, head and neck, liver or kidney cancer.

The table lists this clone with a few counts. This chain uses TRBV5-4 with TRBJ2-7; 8 bases are a match to TRBD2. Germline CDR1 SGHNT, CDR2 YYREEE (reference sequence). Trimming took 7 bases from V and 3 from J; bases not matched to a gene: 9. This CDR3 is 14 amino acids long. The CDR3: CASHESGGGYEQYF. CDR3 sequence (DNA): TGTGCCAGCCATGAGAGCGGGGGTGGCTACGAGCAGTACTTC.

The rearrangement links TRBV30 to TRBJ2-7; D might be TRBD2 (7 bases). The CDR3 extends over 14 amino acids. V gave up 2 bases and J gave up 5 bases, with 16 bases separating them. Per germline, CDR1 GTSNPN and CDR2 SVGIG (reference sequence). CDR3 DNA: TGTGCCTGGAGTTGGGGGGGGCAGGGAAACGAGCAGTACTTC. Amino acids: CAWSWGGQGNEQYF.

This chain uses TRBV7-8 with TRBJ1-2, with D perhaps matching TRBD1 (5 bases). Per the germline V gene, CDR1 is SGHVS and CDR2 is FQNEAQ. The CDR3 has 14 amino acids. V lost 0 bases and J 8 bases, leaving 13 bases between the germline ends. CDR3 amino acids: CASSLAPLREGYTF. CDR3 DNA sequence: TGTGCCAGCAGCTTAGCCCCTCTCAGGGAAGGCTACACCTTC.

This clone appeared once. This chain joins TRBV4-1 and TRBJ2-3; D call uncertain. Germline values: CDR1 MGHRA, CDR2 YSYEKL. Trimming shortened V by 3 bases and J by 5 bases, and 6 bases separated the two germline ends. This CDR3 is 12 amino acids long. The CDR3 DNA follows: TGCGCCAGCAGCCAGGAGAGAGATACGCAGTATTTT. Amino acids: CASSQERDTQYF.

This CDR3 reads CASTRLAGGMGEETQYF. CDR3 nucleotide sequence: TGTGCCAGCACCAGACTAGCGGGAGGGATGGGAGAAGAGACCCAGTACTTC. The chain has TRBV7-9 and TRBJ2-5; 14 bases line up with TRBD2. This CDR3 contains 17 residues. The V segment lost 7 bases and the J segment 3 bases; nucleotides outside the gene matches: 10. CDR1 SEHNR and CDR2 FQNEAQ come from the germline V gene (reference sequence).

The V gene is TRBV6-1, the J gene TRBJ2-7; D possibly corresponds to TRBD1 (5 bases). V lost 0 bases, J lost 3 bases, and 12 bases lay in between. CDR1 MNHNS and CDR2 SASEGT come from the germline V gene. The length of the CDR3 is 15 residues. The CDR3: CASSEAAGSYYEQYF. The CDR3 coding sequence is TGTGCCAGCAGTGAAGCCGCAGGGTCCTACTACGAGCAGTACTTC.

The chain links TRBV1 to TRBJ2-3; TRBD2 is taken as the D call from the table, unchecked against the DNA. TRBV1 is a known pseudogene. The CDR3 covers 15 residues. In DNA form, the CDR3 reads TGCACCAGCAGCCAAGCGGAGGGGAACACAGATACGCAGTATTTT. Translated: CTSSQAEGNTDTQYF.

This clone was recorded a few times. The chain uses TRBV4-2 and TRBJ1-2, with D possibly matching TRBD1 (5 bases). The CDR3 has 15 amino acids. V gave up 4 bases and J gave up 8 bases, with 20 bases separating them. Germline loops: CDR1 LGHNA, CDR2 YNFKEQ. CDR3 in amino acids: CASSPSRGGSAGYTF. CDR3 DNA sequence: TGTGCCAGCAGCCCTTCTCGGGGCGGATCCGCGGGCTACACCTTC.

The V and J genes are TRBV4-2 and TRBJ2-7; tentative D call: TRBD2 (5 bases). The CDR3 is made up of 16 amino acids. Germline-derived CDR1 and CDR2 are LGHNA and YNFKEQ. Trimming pared 4 bases from V and 2 bases from J, leaving 18 bases between. The CDR3 spells CASSPTLATTTYEQYF. The CDR3 region has the DNA TGTGCCAGCAGCCCAACCTTAGCGACTACCACCTACGAGCAGTACTTC.